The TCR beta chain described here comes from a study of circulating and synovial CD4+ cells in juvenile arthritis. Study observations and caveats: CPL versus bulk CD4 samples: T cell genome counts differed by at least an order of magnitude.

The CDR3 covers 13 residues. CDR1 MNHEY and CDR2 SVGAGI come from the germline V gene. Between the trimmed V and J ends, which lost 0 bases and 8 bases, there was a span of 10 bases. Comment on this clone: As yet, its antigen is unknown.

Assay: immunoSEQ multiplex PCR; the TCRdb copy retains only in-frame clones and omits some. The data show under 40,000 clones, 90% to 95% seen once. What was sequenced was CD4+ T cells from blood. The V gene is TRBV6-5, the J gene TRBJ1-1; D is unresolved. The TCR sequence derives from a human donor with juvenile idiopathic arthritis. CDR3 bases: TGTGCCAGCAGTTACTCGCGGGGAAGCGAAGCTTTCTTT. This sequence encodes CASSYSRGSEAFF.